The rows below give T cell receptor beta chains drawn from one sample of a study of shared T cell receptors in the human thymus. Profiling relied on immunoSEQ multiplex PCR, and the TCRdb table lists in-frame clones only, not all of them. This table has just under 550,000 clones, around three quarters appearing once. This sample was also put to use in a study of human thymus T cells.

What was sequenced was thymocytes. The receptors derive from a boy under two years old with a congenital heart defect. The CDR3 runs from the conserved cysteine through the conserved F or W. Each record gives: V gene, J gene, clone size, D gene, CDR3 DNA, CDR3 protein. A D gene is named only where the DNA matches it firmly. Size is omitted from some rows. Given values are once, few, many or a class for expanded clones.

v_call: TRBV11-2; j_call: TRBJ2-7; clone_size: -; d_call: -; cdr3_nt: TGTGCCAGCAGCTTCAGGCACACAGGGTACGGCTACGAGCAGTACTTC; cdr3_aa: CASSFRHTGYGYEQYF
v_call: TRBV7-2; j_call: TRBJ2-7; clone_size: few; d_call: TRBD1; cdr3_nt: TGTGCCAGCAGCTTAGCCCCGGGACAGGGGGCGAAGCAGTACTTC; cdr3_aa: CASSLAPGQGAKQYF
v_call: TRBV5-1; j_call: TRBJ1-5; clone_size: -; d_call: TRBD1; cdr3_nt: TGCGCCAGCAGCTTGGGCAGGGGGGACGACCCCCAGCATTTT; cdr3_aa: CASSLGRGDDPQHF
v_call: TRBV7-8; j_call: TRBJ2-7; clone_size: few; d_call: TRBD2; cdr3_nt: TGTGCCAGCAGCTTAGCTCCGACTAGCGGGAGCTCCTACGAGCAGTACTTC; cdr3_aa: CASSLAPTSGSSYEQYF
v_call: TRBV28; j_call: TRBJ2-7; clone_size: few; d_call: TRBD2; cdr3_nt: TGTGCCATCGGGCCGGTGACGGGAGGAAGCTACGAGCAGTACTTC; cdr3_aa: CAIGPVTGGSYEQYF
v_call: TRBV7-9; j_call: TRBJ2-1; clone_size: -; d_call: TRBD2; cdr3_nt: TGTGCCAGCAGCTTAGCGCGATTAGCGGGCTCTCCAAATGAGCAGTTCTTC; cdr3_aa: CASSLARLAGSPNEQFF
v_call: TRBV5-5; j_call: TRBJ2-7; clone_size: -; d_call: -; cdr3_nt: TGTGCCAGCAGCTATCAGGGGCAATCCGAGCAGTACTTC; cdr3_aa: CASSYQGQSEQYF
v_call: TRBV5-1; j_call: TRBJ2-7; clone_size: -; d_call: -; cdr3_nt: TGCGCCAGCAGTCTTGCCCTTTCCCCTACTGACGAGCAGTACTTC; cdr3_aa: CASSLALSPTDEQYF
v_call: TRBV7-9; j_call: TRBJ2-6; clone_size: -; d_call: TRBD1; cdr3_nt: TGTGCCAGCAGCCCCGAGGGGGCGAAAGGGGCCAACGTCCTGACTTTC; cdr3_aa: CASSPEGAKGANVLTF
v_call: TRBV23-1; j_call: TRBJ1-1; clone_size: few; d_call: TRBD1; cdr3_nt: TGCGCCAGCAGTCAAGGGACAGGCTCGAACACTGAAGCTTTCTTT; cdr3_aa: CASSQGTGSNTEAFF
v_call: TRBV19; j_call: TRBJ2-1; clone_size: -; d_call: TRBD2; cdr3_nt: TGTGCCAGTAGTGCCGGACTAGCGGGAGGGCCCTATGAGCAGTTCTTC; cdr3_aa: CASSAGLAGGPYEQFF
v_call: TRBV15; j_call: TRBJ1-1; clone_size: -; d_call: -; cdr3_nt: TGTGCCACCAGCAATCCCAGGAGGAACCTCTTGGCCACTGAAGCTTTCTTT; cdr3_aa: CATSNPRRNLLATEAFF
v_call: TRBV19; j_call: TRBJ2-5; clone_size: few; d_call: -; cdr3_nt: TGTGCCAGTAGTTCCTCCCCGGGGGATCGGCAAGAGACCCAGTACTTC; cdr3_aa: CASSSSPGDRQETQYF
v_call: TRBV29-1; j_call: TRBJ2-5; clone_size: -; d_call: TRBD2; cdr3_nt: TGCAGCGTTGAAGATGGGACTAGCGAAGAGACCCAGTACTTC; cdr3_aa: CSVEDGTSEETQYF
v_call: TRBV5-6; j_call: TRBJ2-4; clone_size: -; d_call: TRBD2; cdr3_nt: TGTGCCAGCAGCCGGACTAGCGGGAGGGCTGGTAGGACCAAAAACATTCAGTACTTC; cdr3_aa: CASSRTSGRAGRTKNIQYF
v_call: TRBV5-4; j_call: TRBJ2-7; clone_size: -; d_call: TRBD2; cdr3_nt: TGTGCCAGCAGCCCCGGGACTAACTACGAGCAGTACTTC; cdr3_aa: CASSPGTNYEQYF
v_call: TRBV12-5; j_call: TRBJ1-3; clone_size: -; d_call: -; cdr3_nt: TGTGCTAGTGGTTTGGTACGCGGCACTAGGAAGCCTATCTCTGGAAACACCATATATTTT; cdr3_aa: CASGLVRGTRKPISGNTIYF
v_call: TRBV21-1; j_call: TRBJ2-2; clone_size: -; d_call: -; cdr3_nt: TGTGCCCCCAGAACGGGGGAGGCAGACACCGGGGAGCTGTTTTTT; cdr3_aa: CAPRTGEADTGELFF
v_call: TRBV6-5; j_call: TRBJ2-7; clone_size: -; d_call: -; cdr3_nt: TGTGCCATTTCCCTCCCGCCGGGGAGTGTCGCCGAGCAGTACTTC; cdr3_aa: CAISLPPGSVAEQYF
v_call: TRBV4-1; j_call: TRBJ2-3; clone_size: -; d_call: -; cdr3_nt: TGCGCCAGCAGCCGAAGATCAAGGGCGGGAATTCCCCCAGATACGCAGTATTTT; cdr3_aa: CASSRRSRAGIPPDTQYF
v_call: TRBV5-1; j_call: TRBJ2-2; clone_size: -; d_call: -; cdr3_nt: TGCGCCAGCAGCTTAGCCAACACCGGGGAGCTGTTTTTT; cdr3_aa: CASSLANTGELFF
v_call: TRBV30; j_call: TRBJ2-5; clone_size: -; d_call: TRBD2; cdr3_nt: TGTGCCTGGAGTGATAATCCTAGGCGGGAGGGCCTAAGGTGGGAGACCCAGTACTTC; cdr3_aa: CAWSDNPRREGLRWETQYF
v_call: TRBV9; j_call: TRBJ2-5; clone_size: -; d_call: TRBD2; cdr3_nt: TGTGCCAGCAGCGTTCGGGGGGGAGTAACTACGAGGGACCAAGAGACCCAGTACTTC; cdr3_aa: CASSVRGGVTTRDQETQYF
v_call: TRBV10-2; j_call: TRBJ2-6; clone_size: -; d_call: -; cdr3_nt: TGCGCCAGCAGTGCGGCTGGGGCCAACGTCCTGACTTTC; cdr3_aa: CASSAAGANVLTF
v_call: TRBV11-3; j_call: TRBJ1-2; clone_size: -; d_call: -; cdr3_nt: TGTGCCAGCAGCTTATGGGTTTCGGGGGGCGATGTCGGCTACACCTTC; cdr3_aa: CASSLWVSGGDVGYTF
v_call: TRBV29-1; j_call: TRBJ2-1; clone_size: -; d_call: -; cdr3_nt: TGCAGCGTTGTCCTCGAGTTCGATGGAGGGAGCCTGTACAATGAGCAGTTCTTC; cdr3_aa: CSVVLEFDGGSLYNEQFF
v_call: TRBV6-5; j_call: TRBJ2-2; clone_size: -; d_call: -; cdr3_nt: TGTGCCAGCAGTTATGATGGCTTTTCGAACACCGGGGAGCTGTTTTTT; cdr3_aa: CASSYDGFSNTGELFF